This entry is about one TCR beta chain. The read gets to within 3 residues of the CDR3 end, and the germline J gene fills in the rest. Germline values: CDR1 DFQATT, CDR2 SNEGSKA (reference sequence). The CDR3 length is 14 residues. The V and J ends lost 3 bases and 9 bases, in that order; junction bases with no gene match: 7. The record originates from a study of T cells in women clearing cervical HPV infection. Sequencing was performed with immunoSEQ multiplex PCR; in TCRdb, only in-frame clones are kept and a portion is missing. In total, the table holds more than 25,000 clones. The rearrangement joins TRBV20-1 to TRBJ2-1, with TRBD2 matching over 11 bases. This TCR was recovered from a woman between 18 and 75 years old with a cervical HPV16 infection that either progressed to CIN3+ or cleared (not recorded which). Sample: blood buffy coat. The DNA read from the CDR3 is TGCAGTGCTAGGGTAGCGGGAGGGTCGGGTGAG. Translation: CSARVAGGSGE. The whole CDR3 reads CSARVAGGSGEQFF.